The sequence of this T cell receptor (beta chain) was determined in a study of blood T cell repertoires in COVID-19. Overall study: Samples came from the United States, Italy and Spain, spanning acute and convalescent COVID-19. T cells, B-cell-depleted T cells, or PBMCs provided the cDNA or gDNA that served as material.

The germline gives CDR1 LNHNV, CDR2 YYDKDF (reference sequence). V shed 0 bases and J 7 bases; nucleotides not matched to a gene: 8. This CDR3 contains 15 residues. Original data processing: Amplification with reference gene primers provided the estimates of nucleated cell counts. The assay was immunoSEQ multiplex PCR, and TCRdb's table has in-frame clones only and misses some. The D gene and trimming were derived from the DNA, and the V and J assignments and clone size from that table. The sample has some 120,000 clones, roughly 83% seen once. The sequenced material came from peripheral blood. The rearrangement uses TRBV15 and TRBJ1-1; TRBD1 matches at 7 bases. The TCR sequence derives from a woman in her twenties or thirties who had recovered from COVID-19. The CDR3 sequence is CATSRDQLRGNEAFF. CDR3 in DNA: TGTGCCACCAGCAGAGATCAGCTCAGGGGGAATGAAGCTTTCTTT.